The 2 T cell receptor beta chains below come from one sample, sequenced in a study of read filtering for tumor transcriptome and immune sequencing. From 400 to 450 ng of RNA, a library with molecular barcoded alpha/delta and beta/gamma adaptors was made. Via MiXCR, TCRdb re-called the reads, giving one row per CDR3 protein. The data hold 120,000 or so distinct CDR3 sequences, with 10% to 15% observed a single time. The sample comprised a population of CD138-negative cells sorted from bone marrow. These receptors were taken from a donor older than 35 with multiple myeloma.

This clonotype has a count of ten or more. This chain connects TRBV7-9 to TRBJ2-1; D is possibly TRBD1 or TRBD2 (6 bases each). The CDR3 contains 12 residues. Germline assignment: CDR1 SEHNR and CDR2 FQNEAQ (reference sequence). The V gene lost 11 bases and the J gene lost 8 bases, with 16 bases spanning the gap. This CDR3 reads CAVRGGEDEQFF. DNA for the CDR3: TGTGCCGTCAGGGGTGGGGAGGATGAGCAGTTCTTC. Together with reference TRBV7-9 and TRBJ2-1, the CDR3 gives the full variable domain: DTGVSQNPRHKITKRGQNVTFRCDPISEHNRLYWYRQTLGQGPEFLTYFQNEAQLEKSRLLSDRFSAERPKGSFSTLEIQRTEQGDSAMYLCAVRGGEDEQFFGPGTRLTVL.

This clonotype was seen many times. The chain employs TRBV12-3 or TRBV12-4 and TRBJ2-6; D is unclear. V lost 6 bases and J 2 bases, leaving 5 bases between the germline ends. This CDR3 is built from 13 residues. The CDR3 spells CASRKPGANVLTF. CDR3 DNA: TGTGCCAGCAGGAAACCTGGGGCCAACGTCCTGACTTTC.